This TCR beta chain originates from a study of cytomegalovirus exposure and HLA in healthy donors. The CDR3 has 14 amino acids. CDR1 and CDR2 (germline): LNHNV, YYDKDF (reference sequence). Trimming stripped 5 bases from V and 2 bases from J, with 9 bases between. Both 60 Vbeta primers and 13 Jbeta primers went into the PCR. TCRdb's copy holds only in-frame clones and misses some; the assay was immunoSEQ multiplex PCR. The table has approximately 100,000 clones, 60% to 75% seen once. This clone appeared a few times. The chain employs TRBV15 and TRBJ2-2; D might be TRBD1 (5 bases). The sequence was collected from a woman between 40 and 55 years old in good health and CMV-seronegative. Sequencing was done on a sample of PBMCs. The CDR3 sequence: CATSGQPNTGELFF. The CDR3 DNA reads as TGTGCCACCAGCGGACAACCTAACACCGGGGAGCTGTTTTTT.